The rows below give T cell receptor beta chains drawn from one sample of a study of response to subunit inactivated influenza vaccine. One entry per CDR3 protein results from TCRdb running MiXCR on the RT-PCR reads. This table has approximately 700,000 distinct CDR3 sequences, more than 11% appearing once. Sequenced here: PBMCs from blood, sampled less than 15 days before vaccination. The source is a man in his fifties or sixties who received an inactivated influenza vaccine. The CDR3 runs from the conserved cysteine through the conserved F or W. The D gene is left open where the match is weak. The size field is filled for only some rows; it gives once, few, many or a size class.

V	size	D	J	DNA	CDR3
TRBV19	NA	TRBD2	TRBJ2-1	TGTGCCAGTAGTATTCGACTAGCCCCTTCCCTCTTCAATGAGCAGTTCTTC	CASSIRLAPSLFNEQFF
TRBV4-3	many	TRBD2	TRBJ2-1	TGCGCCAGCAGCCAGGGACTAGCGGGAAACAATGAGCAGTTCTTC	CASSQGLAGNNEQFF
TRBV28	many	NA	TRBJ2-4	TGTGCCAGCAGTTTATCCGTCTATTTAGCCAAAAACATTCAGTACTTC	CASSLSVYLAKNIQYF
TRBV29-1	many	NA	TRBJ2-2	TGCAGCGTTCAACACAGGGTCGAGGCCGGGGAGCTGTTTTTT	CSVQHRVEAGELFF
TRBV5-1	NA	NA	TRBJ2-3	TGCGCCAGCAGCTTGATGGACAGCACAGATACGCAGTATTTT	CASSLMDSTDTQYF
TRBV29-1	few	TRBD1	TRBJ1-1	TGCAGCGGCATGGACAGGGAAAGGGGTGAAGCTTTCTTT	CSGMDRERGEAFF
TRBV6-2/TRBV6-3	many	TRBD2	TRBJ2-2	TGTGCCAGCAGTTTCAGACTAGCTTCCGGGGAGCTGTTTTTT	CASSFRLASGELFF
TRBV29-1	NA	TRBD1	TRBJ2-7	TGCAGCGTTGGACAGGGTGGGTACGAGCAGTACTTC	CSVGQGGYEQYF
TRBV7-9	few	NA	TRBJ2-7	TGTGCCAGCAGCTTAGACACCGCTAGGACCGAGCAGTACTTC	CASSLDTARTEQYF
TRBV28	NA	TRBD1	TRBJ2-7	TGTGCCAGCAGTTTCGATCCGGGACAGGGCACCTACGAGCAGTACTTC	CASSFDPGQGTYEQYF
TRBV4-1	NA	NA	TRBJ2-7	TGCGCCAGCAGCCAATTTGTGGGGTCCAGGGGTGAGCAGTACTTC	CASSQFVGSRGEQYF
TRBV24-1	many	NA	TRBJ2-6	TGTGCCACCAGTGCCCTAAGCCGCTCTGGGGCCAACGTCCTGACTTTC	CATSALSRSGANVLTF
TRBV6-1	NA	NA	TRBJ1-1	TGTGCCACCTACGGCGGGAACACTGAAGCTTTCTTT	CATYGGNTEAFF
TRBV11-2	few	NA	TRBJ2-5	TGTGCCAGCAGCCTCGAGTACGGGAAGAAAGGGACCCAGTACTTC	CASSLEYGKKGTQYF
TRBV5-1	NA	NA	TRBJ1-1	TGCGCCAGCAGCCCCCCCGAACGGGGCCCGGGCACTGAAGCTTTCTTT	CASSPPERGPGTEAFF
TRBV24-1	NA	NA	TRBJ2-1	TGTGCCACCAGTGACCGCACAGACCCACCCCTGTGGTTCTTC	CATSDRTDPPLWFF
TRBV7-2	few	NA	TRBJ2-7	TGTGCCAGCAGCTTAGGGGGGCCAGTACCAGGCCACGAGCAGTACTTC	CASSLGGPVPGHEQYF
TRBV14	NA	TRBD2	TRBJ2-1	TGTGCCAGCAAGGGACTAGCGGGGCCCAATGAGCAGTTCTTC	CASKGLAGPNEQFF
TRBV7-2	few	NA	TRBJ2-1	TGTGCCAGCAGCTTAGATCCTGGGGCAGCTTGGGTCTTC	CASSLDPGAAWVF
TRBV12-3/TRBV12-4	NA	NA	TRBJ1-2	TGTGCCAGCAGTTTCGAGGGACTATATGGCTACACCTTC	CASSFEGLYGYTF
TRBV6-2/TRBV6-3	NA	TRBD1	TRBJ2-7	TGTGCCAGCAGTTACTCGATAACAGGGGGCTCCGACGAGCAGTACTTC	CASSYSITGGSDEQYF
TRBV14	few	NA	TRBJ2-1	TGTGCCAGCAGCCAGGCCCTCCCCAGGGGGGGGAGGAGCAATGAGCAGTTCTTC	CASSQALPRGGRSNEQFF
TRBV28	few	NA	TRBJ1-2	TGTGCCAGCAATCTTGGGGCGCACTATGGCTACACCTTC	CASNLGAHYGYTF
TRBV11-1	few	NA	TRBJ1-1	TGTGCCAGCGGTATTTTGAACACTGAAGCTTTCTTT	CASGILNTEAFF
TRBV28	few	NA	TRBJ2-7	TGTGCCAGCAGTTTAGGGGGGGCCCGACCCTACGAGCAGTACTTC	CASSLGGARPYEQYF
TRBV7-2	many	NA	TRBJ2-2	TGTGCCAGCAGGCGACAGGCCAACACCGGGGAGCTGTTTTTT	CASRRQANTGELFF
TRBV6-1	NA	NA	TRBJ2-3	TGTGCCAGCAGTGAAAGGGGGGCAGATACGCAGTATTTT	CASSERGADTQYF
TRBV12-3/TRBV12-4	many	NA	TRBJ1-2	TGTGCCAGCAGCATATACGCAGAGACCTATGGCTACACCTTC	CASSIYAETYGYTF
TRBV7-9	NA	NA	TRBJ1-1	TGTGCCAGCAGCTTAGCGATGGGAGGGGAGGGCACTGAAGCTTTCTTT	CASSLAMGGEGTEAFF
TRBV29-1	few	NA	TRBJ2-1	TGCAGCGTTGGGACTCAGCAGTTCTTC	CSVGTQQFF
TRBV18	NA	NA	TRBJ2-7	TGTGCCAGCTCACCGTCGAGGTACGAGCAGTACTTC	CASSPSRYEQYF
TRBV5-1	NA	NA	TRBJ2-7	TGCGCCAGCAGTCGCAGACAGCCCTCCTACGAGCAGTACTTC	CASSRRQPSYEQYF
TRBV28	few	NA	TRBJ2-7	TGTGCCAGCAGTTTATTCCGGGCTACCGCCTACGAGCAGTACTTC	CASSLFRATAYEQYF
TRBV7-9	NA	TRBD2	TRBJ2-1	TGTGCCAGCTACCCCCCGGGGGGGCATACATACAATGAGCAGTTCTTC	CASYPPGGHTYNEQFF
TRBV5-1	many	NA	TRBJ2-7	TGCGCCAGCAGTTCGATTCAGGCAGATCACGAGCAGTACTTC	CASSSIQADHEQYF
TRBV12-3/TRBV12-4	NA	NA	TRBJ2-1	TGTGCCAGGAGTACTACAGGGGGGGGAAATGAGCAGTTCTTC	CARSTTGGGNEQFF
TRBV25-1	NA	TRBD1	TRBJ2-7	TGTGCCAGCAGTGATCCCAGGACAGGGAAGGTTAACGAGCAGTACTTC	CASSDPRTGKVNEQYF
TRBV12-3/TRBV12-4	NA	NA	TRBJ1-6	TGTGCCAGCAGCTACAGACGGGATAATTCACCCCTCCACTTT	CASSYRRDNSPLHF
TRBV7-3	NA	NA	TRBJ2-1	TGTGCCAGCAGCTCCGGGGCGGGGAACAATGAGCAGTTCTTC	CASSSGAGNNEQFF
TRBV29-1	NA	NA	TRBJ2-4	TGCAGCGTTGAAGCTGGTGTAGGACGTAGCGGATTTCAGTACTTC	CSVEAGVGRSGFQYF
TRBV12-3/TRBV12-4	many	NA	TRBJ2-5	TGTGCCAGCAGTGCCGGGAGCGGGACCCAGTACTTC	CASSAGSGTQYF
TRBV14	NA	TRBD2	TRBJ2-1	TGTGCCAGCAGCCAAGATTACGGGAGGGCCTTCAATGAGCAGTTCTTC	CASSQDYGRAFNEQFF
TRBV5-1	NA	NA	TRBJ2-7	TGCGCCAGCAGCCCCTCCCCAGGCGAGCAGTACTTC	CASSPSPGEQYF
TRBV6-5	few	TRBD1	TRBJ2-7	TGTGCCAGCAGTTACGCCGGGACAGGGTCCTCCTACGAGCAGTACTTC	CASSYAGTGSSYEQYF
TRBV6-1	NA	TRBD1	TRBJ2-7	TGTGCCAGCAGAACTCCGGGACAGATCTACGAGCAGTACTTC	CASRTPGQIYEQYF
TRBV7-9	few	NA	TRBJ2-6	TGTGCCTTACCGGGACACCTCTCTGGGGCCAACGTCCTGACTTTC	CALPGHLSGANVLTF
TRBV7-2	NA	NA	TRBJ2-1	TGTGCCAGCAGCACCCGGGGTAACAATGAGCAGTTCTTC	CASSTRGNNEQFF
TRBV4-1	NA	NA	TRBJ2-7	TGCGCCAGCAGCCAAGATCCCAGGGGCGCTACCTACGAGCAGTACTTC	CASSQDPRGATYEQYF
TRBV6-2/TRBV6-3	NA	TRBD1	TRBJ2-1	TGTGCCAGCAGCCCGGGACAGGATGAGCAGTTCTTC	CASSPGQDEQFF
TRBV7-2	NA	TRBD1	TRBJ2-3	TGTGCCAGCAGCCGAACCAGGACAGGGACAGATACGCAGTATTTT	CASSRTRTGTDTQYF
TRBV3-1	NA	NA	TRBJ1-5	TGTGCCAGCAGCCAAGGAGGGGTGACGGGGAATCAGCCCCAGCATTTT	CASSQGGVTGNQPQHF
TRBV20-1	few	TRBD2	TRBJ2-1	TGCAGTGCTAGATCCGGACTAGCGGGCTACAATGAGCAGTTCTTC	CSARSGLAGYNEQFF
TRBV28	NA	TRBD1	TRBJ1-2	TGTGCCAGCAGTTCATACCGGGACAGCTCTAACTATGGCTACACCTTC	CASSSYRDSSNYGYTF
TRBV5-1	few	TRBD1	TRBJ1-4	TGCGCCAGCAGCTTCCCAGGGGGTGATGAAAAACTGTTTTTT	CASSFPGGDEKLFF